The 32 T cell receptor beta chains reported below all come from one sample, sequenced in a study of identical twins. One entry per CDR3 protein results from TCRdb running MiXCR on the 5' RACE reads. Of hundreds of thousands of distinct CDR3 sequences listed, around 6% are singletons. Sequenced sample: naive T cells sorted from blood. These receptor sequences come from a man younger than 35 in good health.

This clonotype was detected ten times or more. V gene TRBV12-3 or TRBV12-4 combines with J gene TRBJ2-7; D is ambiguous. V gave up 3 bases and J gave up 6 bases, with 6 bases separating them. The CDR3 runs to 11 residues. The CDR3 DNA follows: TGTGCCAGCAGTTTGAAGGGCGAGCAGTACTTC. This encodes CASSLKGEQYF.

This clonotype has more than one count but fewer than ten. CDR3 residues: CASGEVVETQYF. Here the CDR3 DNA reads TGTGCCAGCGGAGAGGTAGTGGAGACCCAGTACTTC. This chain uses TRBV12-3 or TRBV12-4 with TRBJ2-5; D unclear. Trimming took off 8 bases at V and 5 bases at J, with 12 bases between the two ends. The CDR3 totals 12 residues.

This clonotype showed up many times. The J gene is TRBJ2-4, the V gene TRBV4-2; 10 bases line up with TRBD1. The CDR3 spans 19 residues. With V trimmed by 7 bases and J by 3 bases, 18 bases remained unmatched. The germline V gene encodes CDR1 LGHNA and CDR2 YNFKEQ. The CDR3 reads CASTPSGTGAFGDKNIQYF. The CDR3 DNA follows: TGTGCCAGCACCCCGTCGGGGACAGGGGCCTTTGGGGACAAAAACATTCAGTACTTC.

V is TRBV7-9 and J is TRBJ2-7, with D tentatively TRBD1 or TRBD2 (5 bases each). The germline V gene has CDR1 SEHNR and CDR2 FQNEAQ (reference sequence). V lost 5 bases, J lost 1 base, and 15 bases lay in between. The CDR3 covers 15 residues. The CDR3 protein is CASSPASGTSYEQYF. The CDR3, as DNA: TGTGCCAGCAGCCCTGCCTCAGGGACGTCCTACGAGCAGTACTTC.

Regarding this clonotype: A much more abundant neighbour one base away suggests this may be a read error. No conserved phenylalanine or tryptophan is present at the end of the CDR3, so a read error is the likely explanation. The rearrangement joins TRBV5-1 to TRBJ1-4; 7 bases line up with TRBD1. The germline V gene has CDR1 SGHRS and CDR2 YFSETQ. V dropped 3 bases and J dropped 8; count of bases not matched to a gene: 7. This CDR3 spans 14 amino acids. Written as DNA, the CDR3 is TGCGCCAGCAGCTGGGAGGACAGGACCGAAAAACTGTTTTGT. Amino acids: CASSWEDRTEKLFC.

Many counts were recorded for this clonotype. This chain links TRBV12-3 or TRBV12-4 with TRBJ1-1, with D possibly TRBD1 on 5 matching bases. Trimming took off 5 bases at V and 2 bases at J, with 15 bases between the two ends. The CDR3 covers 15 residues. The CDR3 protein is CASSQLGATNTEAFF. The CDR3 DNA reads as TGTGCCAGCAGTCAACTCGGGGCCACCAACACTGAAGCTTTCTTT.

This clonotype came up many times. The chain employs TRBV6-2 or TRBV6-3 and TRBJ2-1; D is ambiguous. The CDR3 is 13 residues long. Germline CDR1 MNHEY, CDR2 SVGEGT. Trimming took off 3 bases at V and 10 bases at J, with 13 bases between the two ends. The CDR3 DNA reads TGTGCCAGCAGTTATTTGGGTTCTACGGAGCAGTTCTTC. Encoded protein: CASSYLGSTEQFF.

This clonotype appeared many times. The rearrangement uses TRBV4-2 and TRBJ2-2; D gene uncertain. The CDR3 runs 14 residues. Germline V gene sequence: CDR1 LGHNA, CDR2 YNFKEQ. V lost 4 bases and J lost 6, with 12 bases in between. CDR3 protein: CASSPRLSSGELFF. The CDR3 nucleotides read TGTGCCAGCAGCCCCCGGCTTAGTTCCGGGGAGCTGTTTTTT.

This clonotype was recorded many times. CDR3 nucleotides: TGCAGTGCCCGAGGACAGGTTAATTACGAGCAGTACTTC. This codes for CSARGQVNYEQYF. This sequence joins TRBV20-1 and TRBJ2-7; 7 bases agree with TRBD1. With 6 bases clipped from V and 4 bases from J, the junction kept 9 bases outside the gene matches. The germline V gene encodes CDR1 DFQATT and CDR2 SNEGSKA (reference sequence). The CDR3 consists of 13 residues.

This clonotype was recorded many times. J is TRBJ2-3 and V is TRBV7-2; D gene uncertain. Germline V CDR1 and CDR2: SGHTA, FQGNSA. Trimming cost V 5 bases and J 4 bases, with 13 bases left between them. The CDR3 totals 14 residues. CDR3 loop: CASSQSLNADTQYF. As DNA, the CDR3 is TGTGCCAGCAGCCAAAGTCTCAACGCAGATACGCAGTATTTT.

This clonotype was picked up many times. The chain carries TRBV12-3 or TRBV12-4 and TRBJ2-1; 7 nucleotides align to TRBD2. The CDR3 has 20 residues. The ends lost 5 bases at V and 3 bases at J; junction bases unmatched: 22. CDR3 region: CASSRPTGVGTSDHYNEQFF. For the CDR3, the DNA is TGTGCCAGCAGTCGCCCCACGGGGGTCGGCACTAGCGACCACTACAATGAGCAGTTCTTC.

The V gene is TRBV7-9, the J gene TRBJ2-7; no clear D. V lost 7 bases and J 5 bases, leaving 15 bases between the germline ends. Per germline, CDR1 SEHNR and CDR2 FQNEAQ (reference sequence). The CDR3 consists of 13 residues. The CDR3 protein is CASTASASDEQYF. In DNA, the CDR3 is TGTGCCAGCACCGCGTCAGCGAGCGACGAGCAGTACTTC.

This clonotype was counted ten times or more. J is TRBJ2-3 and V is TRBV7-7; no clear D. Germline assignment: CDR1 SSHAT and CDR2 FNYEAQ (reference sequence). V lost 2 bases and J lost 2, with 8 bases in between. The CDR3 is 14 amino acids. The CDR3: CASSLSRVTDTQYF. The CDR3 region has the DNA TGTGCCAGCAGCTTATCTCGGGTCACAGATACGCAGTATTTT.

This clonotype was counted once. This clone may be a read error of a much larger clone one base away. This CDR3 is missing its conserved last phenylalanine or tryptophan, likely due to a read error. The chain links TRBV12-3 or TRBV12-4 to TRBJ2-5; 8 positions match TRBD1. The CDR3 has 11 residues. With 5 bases clipped from V and 7 bases from J, the junction kept 0 bases outside the gene matches. In DNA form, the CDR3 reads TGTGCCAGCAGTGACAGGGGGACCCAGTACATC. Translation: CASSDRGTQYI.

The table lists this clonotype with a few counts. The rearrangement links TRBV20-1 to TRBJ1-6; tentatively, D is TRBD1 (5 bases). The CDR3 consists of 14 residues. Looked up from germline, CDR1 is DFQATT and CDR2 is SNEGSKA (reference sequence). The V end lost 6 bases, the J end lost 5 bases, and 14 bases lay between the germline ends. CDR3 nucleotides: TGCAGTGCCACCCTTGGGGGAGATAATTCACCCCTCCACTTT. It is translated as CSATLGGDNSPLHF.

The chain uses TRBV6-5 and TRBJ2-1, with D maybe TRBD2 (6 bases). Looked up from germline, CDR1 is MNHEY and CDR2 is SVGAGI. Trimming pared 0 bases from V and 10 bases from J, leaving 13 bases between. The CDR3 consists of 14 residues. The CDR3 loop is CASSYSSFGGEQFF. The CDR3 nucleotides read TGTGCCAGCAGTTACTCGTCGTTTGGGGGGGAGCAGTTCTTC.

This clonotype was counted at least ten times. The chain uses TRBV4-2 and TRBJ2-7, with 12 nucleotides matching TRBD2. Per germline, CDR1 LGHNA and CDR2 YNFKEQ. V dropped 1 base and J dropped 4; count of bases not matched to a gene: 5. The CDR3 consists of 16 residues. The CDR3 loop reads CASSQVTSGSRYEQYF. DNA of the CDR3: TGTGCCAGCAGCCAAGTGACTAGCGGGAGTAGATACGAGCAGTACTTC.

The chain carries TRBV27 and TRBJ2-2; 8 positions match TRBD2. The germline V gene encodes CDR1 MNHEY and CDR2 SMNVEV (reference sequence). The CDR3 sequence is 16 residues long. With V trimmed by 7 bases and J by 5 bases, 12 bases remained unmatched. The DNA of the CDR3 is TGTGCCAGCATAGGACCCGGGACTAGGAAAACCGGGGAGCTGTTTTTT. Translated: CASIGPGTRKTGELFF.

This clonotype showed up many times. This sequence joins TRBV6-1 and TRBJ2-7; unclear D gene. This CDR3 contains 14 residues. Germline-derived CDR1 and CDR2 are MNHNS and SASEGT. V was trimmed by 5 bases and J by 0 bases, leaving 11 bases between them. The CDR3 DNA sequence: TGTGCCAGCAGTATCAGACCCAGCTCCTACGAGCAGTACGTC. This codes for CASSIRPSSYEQYV.

The chain has TRBV10-3 and TRBJ2-1; 12 bases match TRBD1. V gave up 6 bases and J gave up 2 bases; unmatched junction bases: 2. Germline V CDR1 and CDR2: ENHRY, SYGVKD. The CDR3 is made up of 15 amino acids. The CDR3 sequence: CAISGTGGAYNEQFF. The CDR3 DNA follows: TGTGCCATCAGCGGGACAGGGGGCGCCTACAATGAGCAGTTCTTC.

In this sample, this clonotype turned up many times. This chain connects TRBV5-1 to TRBJ2-7; the D gene is possibly TRBD1 (6 bases). This CDR3 is 14 amino acids long. V gave up 2 bases and J gave up 2 bases, with 11 bases separating them. Germline V gene data show CDR1 as SGHRS and CDR2 as YFSETQ. CDR3 sequence reads: CASSLRDKTYEQYF. The CDR3 DNA sequence: TGCGCCAGCAGCTTAAGGGACAAGACCTACGAGCAGTACTTC.

This clonotype showed up many times. The chain has TRBV12-3 or TRBV12-4 and TRBJ1-5; the D is unclear. Trimming pared 8 bases from V and 0 bases from J, leaving 8 bases between. This CDR3 is 13 amino acids long. The CDR3 DNA follows: TGTGCCAGCTCAGAAGGTAGCAATCAGCCCCAGCATTTT. Protein product: CASSEGSNQPQHF.

The chain employs TRBV10-3 and TRBJ2-1; 10 bases line up with TRBD2. The CDR3 spans 14 residues. Germline assignment: CDR1 ENHRY and CDR2 SYGVKD. Trimming removed 6 bases from V and 9 bases from J; junction bases left unmatched: 8. CDR3 nucleotides: TGTGCCATCAGGGCTAGCGGGAGTGAGGGTGAGCAGTTCTTC. Translated, it gives CAIRASGSEGEQFF.

This clonotype has a count of ten or more. The chain links TRBV12-3 or TRBV12-4 to TRBJ2-5; D gene uncertain. There are 12 residues in the CDR3. Trimming left V 5 bases short and J 5 bases short, with 9 bases between. CDR3 sequence: CASSPAMETQYF. The CDR3 DNA reads TGTGCCAGCAGTCCCGCCATGGAGACCCAGTACTTC.

This clonotype showed up many times. The chain carries TRBV28 and TRBJ2-5, with D hard to call. Trimming removed 5 bases at V and 5 bases at J, with 21 bases between. The CDR3 length is 16 residues. Germline V gene data show CDR1 as MDHEN and CDR2 as SYDVKM. This chain's CDR3 is CASSPPFYMRGETQYF. DNA for the CDR3: TGTGCCAGCAGTCCCCCCTTTTATATGCGTGGGGAGACCCAGTACTTC.

This clonotype was seen at least ten times. The chain recombines TRBV20-1 with TRBJ2-3; 11 bases fit TRBD2. Germline CDR1 is DFQATT and CDR2 is SNEGSKA (reference sequence). The CDR3 extends over 15 amino acids. After removal of 6 bases from V and 4 bases from J, the junction contained 9 bases not matched to a gene. The CDR3 is CSAYLAGGNPDTQYF. CDR3 nucleotide sequence: TGCAGTGCCTACCTAGCGGGAGGTAACCCAGATACGCAGTATTTT.

This clonotype showed up many times. The genes are TRBV7-7 and TRBJ2-1; TRBD2 is a possible D gene (5 bases). With 2 bases removed from V and 0 bases from J, the gap between germline ends came to 14 bases. The germline gives CDR1 SSHAT, CDR2 FNYEAQ (reference sequence). The CDR3 has 17 amino acids. CDR3 DNA sequence: TGTGCCAGCAGCTTACAGCCCCTGGGGAGCTCCTACAATGAGCAGTTCTTC. This translates into CASSLQPLGSSYNEQFF. The variable domain in full, completed from reference TRBV7-7 and TRBJ2-1, reads GAGVSQSPRYKVTKRGQDVTLRCDPISSHATLYWYQQALGQGPEFLTYFNYEAQPDKSGLPSDRFSAERPEGSISTLTIQRTEQRDSAMYRCASSLQPLGSSYNEQFFGPGTRLTVL.

This clonotype appeared many times. The genes are TRBV5-1 and TRBJ2-1; TRBD2 matches at 10 bases. The CDR3 is 16 residues long. Germline trimming cut 4 bases from V and 1 base from J; bases unmatched to any gene: 5. Germline V gene data show CDR1 as SGHRS and CDR2 as YFSETQ. The CDR3 protein is CASSPEAGGSYNEQFF. In DNA form, the CDR3 reads TGCGCCAGCAGCCCCGAAGCGGGAGGGTCCTACAATGAGCAGTTCTTC.

In this sample, this clonotype turned up many times. J is TRBJ2-1 and V is TRBV5-1, with 9 bases identical to TRBD1. CDR1 is SGHRS and CDR2 is YFSETQ in the germline V gene. The CDR3 is made up of 17 amino acids. V lost 0 bases and J lost 0; bases outside the gene matches: 4. The CDR3 loop reads CASSLDQDRGSYNEQFF. The CDR3 region has the DNA TGCGCCAGCAGCTTGGATCAGGACAGGGGCTCCTACAATGAGCAGTTCTTC. The variable domain in full, completed from reference TRBV5-1 and TRBJ2-1, reads KAGVTQTPRYLIKTRGQQVTLSCSPISGHRSVSWYQQTPGQGLQFLFEYFSETQRNKGNFPGRFSGRQFSNSRSEMNVSTLELGDSALYLCASSLDQDRGSYNEQFFGPGTRLTVL.

This clonotype was counted once. A read error may be the cause here, since a much bigger clone is one base away. J is TRBJ2-2 and V is TRBV10-3; maybe TRBD2 (5 bases). From germline, CDR1 is ENHRY and CDR2 SYGVKD. The CDR3 runs 12 residues. DNA for the CDR3: TGTGCCATCTACCTCAACACCGGGGAGCAGTTTTTT. Translation: CAIYLNTGEQFF.

CDR3 in amino acids: CASNKSPPGELSNTGELFF. CDR3 bases: TGTGCCAGCAATAAATCCCCCCCAGGGGAGCTTTCGAACACCGGGGAGCTGTTTTTT. This chain joins TRBV25-1 and TRBJ2-2, with a weak D call TRBD1 (6 bases). Trimming removed 7 bases from V and 0 bases from J, with 24 bases in between. This CDR3 has 19 residues. CDR1 and CDR2 (germline): MGHDK, SYGVNS.

This clonotype was detected only a few times. This rearrangement joins TRBV5-1 to TRBJ1-2; tentative D call: TRBD1 (6 bases). V lost 4 bases to trimming and J lost 3 bases, with 19 bases between them. From germline, CDR1 is SGHRS and CDR2 YFSETQ. The CDR3 extends over 16 amino acids. This chain's CDR3 is CASSLSPGQSDYGYTF. In DNA, the CDR3 is TGCGCCAGCAGCCTCTCCCCAGGACAGTCCGACTATGGCTACACCTTC.